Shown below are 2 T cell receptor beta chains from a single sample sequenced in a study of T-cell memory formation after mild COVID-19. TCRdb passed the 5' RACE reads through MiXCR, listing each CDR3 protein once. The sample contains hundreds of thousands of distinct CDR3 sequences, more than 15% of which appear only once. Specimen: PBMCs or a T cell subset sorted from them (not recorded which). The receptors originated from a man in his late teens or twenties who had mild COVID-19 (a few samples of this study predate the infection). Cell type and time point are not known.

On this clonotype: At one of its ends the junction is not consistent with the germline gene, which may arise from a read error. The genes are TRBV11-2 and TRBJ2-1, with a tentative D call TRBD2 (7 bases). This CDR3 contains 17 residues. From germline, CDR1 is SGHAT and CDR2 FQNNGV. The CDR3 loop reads CASSLEGGGFPYNEQFF. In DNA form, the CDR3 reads TGTGCCAGCAGCCTAGAAGGGGGGGGATTCCCCTACAATGAGCAGTTCTTC.

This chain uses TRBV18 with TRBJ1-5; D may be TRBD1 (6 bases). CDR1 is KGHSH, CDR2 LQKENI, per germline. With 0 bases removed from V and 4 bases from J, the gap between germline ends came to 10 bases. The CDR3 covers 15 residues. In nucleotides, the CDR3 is TGTGCCAGCTCACCACCAGGGAGGGGGAATCAGCCCCAGCATTTT. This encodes CASSPPGRGNQPQHF.